A single sample is the source of the 11 T cell receptor beta chains below, sequenced in a study of yellow fever vaccine responses in identical twins. MiXCR, run by TCRdb on the RT-PCR reads, gives a single entry per CDR3 protein. Found here are fewer than 35,000 distinct CDR3 sequences, about 63% of them singletons; the top ten hold around 5%. The sample consisted of T cells from blood (PBMCs), unsorted or a sorted subset (not recorded which), taken before or after yellow fever vaccination (not recorded which). The origin of the receptors is a woman under 30 who received the yellow fever vaccine.

The chain is built from TRBV12-3 or TRBV12-4 and TRBJ1-1; no clear D. The CDR3 loop spans 13 amino acids. V lost 5 bases to trimming and J lost 3 bases, with 10 bases between them. The CDR3 sequence: CASSPELDTEAFF. The CDR3 region has the DNA TGTGCCAGCAGTCCGGAATTAGACACTGAAGCTTTCTTT.

V gene TRBV3-1 combines with J gene TRBJ1-1; D gene ambiguous. With 3 bases removed from V and 4 bases from J, the gap between germline ends came to 12 bases. The germline CDR1 and CDR2 sequences are LGHDT and YNNKEL (reference sequence). CDR3 length: 14 amino acids. This chain's CDR3 is CASSQSRVGTEAFF. For the CDR3, the DNA is TGTGCCAGCAGCCAGTCGCGGGTCGGCACTGAAGCTTTCTTT.

J is TRBJ2-7 and V is TRBV3-1; D unresolved. V was pared by 5 bases and J by 0 bases, with 8 bases between. CDR1 LGHDT and CDR2 YNNKEL come from the germline V gene (reference sequence). The CDR3 has 13 amino acids. CDR3 sequence (DNA): TGTGCCAGCAGCTCCATGAACTCCTACGAGCAGTACTTC. It specifies CASSSMNSYEQYF.

The V call is TRBV13, the J call TRBJ1-1, with D perhaps TRBD1 (6 bases). The CDR3 sequence is 13 residues long. CDR1 is PRHDT and CDR2 is FYEKMQ in the germline V gene (reference sequence). The V end lost 11 bases, the J end lost 0 bases, and 13 bases lay between the germline ends. The CDR3 region has the DNA TGTGCCCCTACCAGGGGAATGAACACTGAAGCTTTCTTT. Translated: CAPTRGMNTEAFF.

V and J are TRBV4-1 and TRBJ2-1; TRBD2 is a possible D gene (6 bases). This CDR3 has 15 residues. Germline V CDR1 and CDR2: MGHRA, YSYEKL. The ends were cut back, 1 base at V and 4 bases at J, with 11 bases in the middle. CDR3 in DNA: TGCGCCAGCAGCCAAGCGGGAGAAGCATACAATGAGCAGTTCTTC. Its protein is CASSQAGEAYNEQFF.

The genes are TRBV2 and TRBJ2-7; the match to TRBD2 covers 11 bases. Germline values: CDR1 SNHLY, CDR2 FYNNEI. The junction had 11 bases not matched to a gene; V was cut back by 1 base and J by 3 bases. The CDR3 runs 18 residues. CDR3 nucleotide sequence: TGTGCCAGCAGTGAAGGTAGGGTGACCGGGACTAGCGGCTACGAGCAGTACTTC. Encoded protein: CASSEGRVTGTSGYEQYF.

This clonotype was detected once. The chain is built from TRBV10-3 and TRBJ1-2; maybe TRBD1 (5 bases). Trimming removed 8 bases from V and 8 bases from J, with 9 bases in between. Germline V gene sequence: CDR1 ENHRY, CDR2 SYGVKD. CDR3 size: 10 residues. DNA for the CDR3: TGTGCCATCCGGGGCGGGGGCTACACCTTC. The encoded protein is CAIRGGGYTF.

This clonotype was detected a few times. V gene TRBV18 combines with J gene TRBJ2-3; D unresolved. The CDR3 is made up of 13 amino acids. The germline CDR1 and CDR2 sequences are KGHSH and LQKENI. V lost 1 base, J lost 2 bases, and 4 bases lay in between. The CDR3 loop reads CASSPLLTDTQYF. The CDR3 region has the DNA TGTGCCAGCTCACCACTTCTCACAGATACGCAGTATTTT.

V and J are TRBV20-1 and TRBJ2-5, with 7 nucleotides matching TRBD2. There are 14 residues in the CDR3. The V gene end was trimmed by 2 bases and the J gene end by 2 bases; junction bases not matched to a gene: 5. Germline V gene sequence: CDR1 DFQATT, CDR2 SNEGSKA (reference sequence). As DNA, the CDR3 is TGCAGTGCTAGACGGGCTAGCGGTCAAGAGACCCAGTACTTC. This gives the protein CSARRASGQETQYF.

The J gene is TRBJ2-5, the V gene TRBV2; TRBD1 might be the D (6 bases). The CDR3 is made up of 14 amino acids. The germline gives CDR1 SNHLY, CDR2 FYNNEI. Trimming pared 0 bases from V and 8 bases from J, leaving 13 bases between. In DNA form, the CDR3 reads TGTGCCAGCAGTGAAGCCCCAACAGGGCAAACCCAGTACTTC. It translates to CASSEAPTGQTQYF.

The genes are TRBV11-1 and TRBJ2-1, with 11 bases fitting TRBD2. Germline assignment: CDR1 SGHAT and CDR2 FQDESV (reference sequence). The CDR3 covers 15 residues. Unmatched junction bases numbered 6, after V lost 7 bases and J lost 4 bases. DNA for the CDR3: TGTGCCAGCAACAGTCTAGCGGGAGGTTACAATGAGCAGTTCTTC. Translating gives CASNSLAGGYNEQFF.